This T cell receptor beta chain was retrieved from a study of T cells in localized non-small cell lung cancer. Study-wide results and limits: Density of T cells in blood, when higher, went with longer overall survival. It was uninvolved adjacent lung that showed the highest T cell clonality, exceeding tumor.

The CDR3 has 12 amino acids. V was clipped by 6 bases and J by 7 bases; unmatched bases: 2. Germline V gene sequence: CDR1 LNHDA, CDR2 SQIVND (reference sequence). Turning to this clone: Its specificity is not known.

Measured with immunoSEQ multiplex PCR; TCRdb has only the in-frame clones, and not every one. Among tens of thousands of clones listed, about 88% were seen once. J is TRBJ2-3 and V is TRBV19, with 9 bases aligning to TRBD1. The clonotype comes from a woman aged 40-69 years with stage I lung adenocarcinoma. The sequenced sample was peripheral blood, obtained before any cancer treatment. The CDR3, as DNA: TGTGCCAGTAGAGGGACAGGGTATACGCAGTATTTT. This sequence encodes CASRGTGYTQYF.